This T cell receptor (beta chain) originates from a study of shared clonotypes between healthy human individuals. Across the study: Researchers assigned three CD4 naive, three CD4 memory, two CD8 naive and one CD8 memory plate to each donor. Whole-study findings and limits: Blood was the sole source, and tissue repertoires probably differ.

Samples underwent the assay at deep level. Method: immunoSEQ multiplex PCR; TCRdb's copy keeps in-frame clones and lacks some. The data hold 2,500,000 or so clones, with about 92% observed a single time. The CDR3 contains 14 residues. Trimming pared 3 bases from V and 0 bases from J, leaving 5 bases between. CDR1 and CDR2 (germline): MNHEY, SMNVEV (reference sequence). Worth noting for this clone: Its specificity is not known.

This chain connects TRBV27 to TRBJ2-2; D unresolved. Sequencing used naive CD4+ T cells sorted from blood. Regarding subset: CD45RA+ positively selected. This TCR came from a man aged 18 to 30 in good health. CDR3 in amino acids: CASSLRPNTGELFF. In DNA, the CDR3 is TGTGCCAGCAGTTTGAGGCCGAACACCGGGGAGCTGTTTTTT.